This entry concerns a single T cell receptor (beta chain). This sample is part of a study of blood T cell repertoires in COVID-19. Study background: The United States, Italy and Spain were the sources of the acute and convalescent COVID-19 samples.

Patients in Seattle were enrolled during active infection, then followed longitudinally. The method was immunoSEQ multiplex PCR; TCRdb's version includes in-frame clones alone and lacks a portion of them. The sample yields 200,000 to 250,000 clones, about 87% seen once. The CDR3 runs 10 residues. The trim removed 5 bases at V and 6 bases at J, leaving 0 bases unmatched. Germline V gives CDR1 DFQATT, CDR2 SNEGSKA (reference sequence). The rearrangement joins TRBV20-1 to TRBJ2-7; 8 bases align to TRBD2. The sequencing input was peripheral blood. The sequence was obtained from a woman in her twenties or thirties with COVID-19, enrolled during active disease. The CDR3 loop is CSAGLAEQYF. The CDR3 bases are TGCAGTGCTGGACTAGCCGAGCAGTACTTC.